A single TCR beta chain is shown here with its context. The record originates from a study of OX40 agonist ivuxolimab in advanced cancers. Study-wide context: Administration of intravenous ivuxolimab to patients occurred every 2 weeks at 0.01 to 10 mg/kg. Under the entry rules, prior anti-PD-1, anti-PD-L1 or anti-CTLA-4 therapy was allowed, and about 40% had some.

Measured with immunoSEQ multiplex PCR; TCRdb has only the in-frame clones, and not every one. Seen here are around 69,000 clones, 80% to 90% observed once, and the top ten hold approximately 4%. Germline lookup yields CDR1 SGHRS and CDR2 YFSETQ. The CDR3 runs 15 residues. Germline trimming cut 4 bases from V and 2 bases from J; bases unmatched to any gene: 7. Sample: CD4+ or CD8+ T cells sorted from blood, taken in a trial of the OX40 agonist ivuxolimab. The V and J genes are TRBV5-1 and TRBJ2-3; 7 bases align to TRBD1. This TCR came from an adult with an advanced solid tumor such as melanoma, head and neck, liver or kidney cancer. The DNA of the CDR3 is TGCGCCAGCAGCCTGAGGGGACAGACCACAGATACGCAGTATTTT. It translates to CASSLRGQTTDTQYF.